The source of this TCR beta chain is a study of blood T cells in healthy people across ages. The study recruited healthy Caucasian donors from Russia who were aged about 6 to 95. Findings of the study overall: Observed TCR beta diversity per million T cells went down as age went up. This fall followed a roughly linear course with age.

On this clonotype itself: Its specificity is not known. The junction shows a germline mismatch at one end, possibly a read error.

Germline V gives CDR1 MDHEN, CDR2 SYDVKM. The CDR3 has 14 amino acids. A sample-barcoded 5' primer and a J-beta primer mix were used in a second PCR of roughly 6 to 11 cycles. Each CDR3 protein gets one entry after TCRdb re-called the 5' RACE reads with MiXCR. The sample lists about 640,000 distinct CDR3 sequences; around two fifths were seen once. The clonotype originates from an elderly man in good health. The sequenced sample was blood. This sequence joins TRBV28 and TRBJ1-1; D unclear. CDR3 loop: CAGSFNRPNTEAFF. Written as DNA, the CDR3 is TGTGCCGGCAGTTTCAATAGGCCTAACACTGAAGCTTTCTTT.